This T cell receptor (beta chain) was sequenced in a study of blood T cells in healthy people across ages. The CDR3 has 15 residues. The V gene's germline CDR1 is SGHTA and CDR2 FQGTGA. With 0 bases removed from V and 9 bases from J, the gap between germline ends came to 15 bases. Alongside a J-beta primer mix, a sample-barcoded 5' primer served in a second PCR lasting about 6 to 12 cycles. TCRdb re-analysed the 5' RACE reads in MiXCR, keeping a single row per CDR3 protein. The table has about 1.8 million distinct CDR3 sequences, around 50% seen once. V is TRBV7-3 and J is TRBJ2-4, with D maybe TRBD2 (6 bases). The receptor's source is a woman aged 40 to 50 in good health. The sequencing input was blood. This CDR3 reads CASSLTPAGLAIQYF. The CDR3 DNA reads as TGTGCCAGCAGCTTAACCCCGGCGGGATTGGCCATTCAGTACTTC.